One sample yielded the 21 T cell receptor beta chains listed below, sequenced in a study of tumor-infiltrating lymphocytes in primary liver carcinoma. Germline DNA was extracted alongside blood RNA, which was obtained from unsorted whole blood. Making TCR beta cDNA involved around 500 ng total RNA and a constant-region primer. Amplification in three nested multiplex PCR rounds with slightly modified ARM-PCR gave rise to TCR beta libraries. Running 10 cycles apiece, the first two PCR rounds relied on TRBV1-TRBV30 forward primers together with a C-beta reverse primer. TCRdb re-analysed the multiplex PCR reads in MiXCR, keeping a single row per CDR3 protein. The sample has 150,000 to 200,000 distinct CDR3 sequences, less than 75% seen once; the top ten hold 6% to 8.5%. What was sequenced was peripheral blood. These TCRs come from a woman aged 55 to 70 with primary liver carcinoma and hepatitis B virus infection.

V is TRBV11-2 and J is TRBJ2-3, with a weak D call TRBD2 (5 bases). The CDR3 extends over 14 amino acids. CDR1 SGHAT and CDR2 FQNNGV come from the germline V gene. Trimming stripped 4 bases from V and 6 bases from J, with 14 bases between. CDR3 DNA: TGTGCCAGCAGCTCATCCTTCACTAGGGATACGCAGTATTTT. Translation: CASSSSFTRDTQYF.

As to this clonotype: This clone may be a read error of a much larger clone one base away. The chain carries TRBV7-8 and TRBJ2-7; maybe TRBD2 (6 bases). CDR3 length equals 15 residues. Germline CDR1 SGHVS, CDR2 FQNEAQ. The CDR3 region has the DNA TGTGCCAGCAGCTTACTTCCGGGGGTAACCTACGAGCAGCACTTC. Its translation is CASSLLPGVTYEQHF. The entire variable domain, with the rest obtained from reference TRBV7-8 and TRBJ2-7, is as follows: GAGVSQSPRYKVAKRGQDVALRCDPISGHVSLFWYQQALGQGPEFLTYFQNEAQLDKSGLPSDRFFAERPEGSVSTLKIQRTQQEDSAVYLCASSLLPGVTYEQHFGPGTRLTVT.

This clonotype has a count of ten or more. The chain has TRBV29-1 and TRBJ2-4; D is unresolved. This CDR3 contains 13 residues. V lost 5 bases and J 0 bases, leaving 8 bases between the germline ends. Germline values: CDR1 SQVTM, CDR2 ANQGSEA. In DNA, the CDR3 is TGCAGCGTTCAGCCCCTAGCCAAAAACATTCAGTACTTC. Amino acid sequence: CSVQPLAKNIQYF.

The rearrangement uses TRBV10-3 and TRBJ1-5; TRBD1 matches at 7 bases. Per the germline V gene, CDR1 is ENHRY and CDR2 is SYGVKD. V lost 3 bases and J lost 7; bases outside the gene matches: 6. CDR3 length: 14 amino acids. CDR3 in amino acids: CAISDRQGEQPQHF. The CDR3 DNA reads TGTGCCATCAGTGACAGACAGGGAGAACAGCCCCAGCATTTT.

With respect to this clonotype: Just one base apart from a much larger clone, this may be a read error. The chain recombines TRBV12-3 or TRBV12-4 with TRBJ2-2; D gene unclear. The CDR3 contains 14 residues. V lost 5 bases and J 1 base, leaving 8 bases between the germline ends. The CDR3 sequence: CASSRSRNTGELFF. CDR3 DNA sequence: TGTGCCAGCAGTCGGTCACGGAACACCGGGGAGCTGTTTTTT.

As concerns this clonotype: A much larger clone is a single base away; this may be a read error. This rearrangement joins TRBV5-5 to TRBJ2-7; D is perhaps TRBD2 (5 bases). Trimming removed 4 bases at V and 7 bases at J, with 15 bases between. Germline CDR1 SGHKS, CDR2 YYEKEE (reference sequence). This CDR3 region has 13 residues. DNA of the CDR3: TGTGCCAGCAGCCGCTCCCCCGGGGAAGAGCAGTACTTC. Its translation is CASSRSPGEEQYF.

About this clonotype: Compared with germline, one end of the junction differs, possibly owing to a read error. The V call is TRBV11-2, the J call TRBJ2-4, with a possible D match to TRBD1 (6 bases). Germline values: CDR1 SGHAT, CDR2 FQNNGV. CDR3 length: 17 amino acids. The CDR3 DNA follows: TGTGCCAGCAGCGTTTTTGTGGGGACACTAACCAAAAACATTCAGTGCTTC. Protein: CASSVFVGTLTKNIQCF.

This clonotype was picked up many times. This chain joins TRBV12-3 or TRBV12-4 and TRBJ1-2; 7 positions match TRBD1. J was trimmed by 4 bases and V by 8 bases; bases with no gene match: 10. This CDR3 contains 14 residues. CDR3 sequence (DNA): TGTGCCAGCCGCCGTGGGGGACAGCTCTATGGCTACACCTTC. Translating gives CASRRGGQLYGYTF.

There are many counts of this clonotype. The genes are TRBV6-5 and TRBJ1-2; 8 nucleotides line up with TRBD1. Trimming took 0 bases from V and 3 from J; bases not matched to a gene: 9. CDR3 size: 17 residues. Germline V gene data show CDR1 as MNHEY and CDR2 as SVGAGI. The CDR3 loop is CASSYSRTGSNHYGYTF. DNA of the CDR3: TGTGCCAGCAGTTACTCTCGGACAGGGTCGAACCACTATGGCTACACCTTC.

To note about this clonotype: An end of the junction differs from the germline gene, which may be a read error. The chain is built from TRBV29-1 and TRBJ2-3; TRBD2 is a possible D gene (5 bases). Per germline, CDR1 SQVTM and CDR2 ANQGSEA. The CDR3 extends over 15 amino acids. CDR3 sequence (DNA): TGCAGCGCCATGCAGCGGAACGTGGGAACAGATACGCAATATTTT. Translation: CSAMQRNVGTDTQYF.

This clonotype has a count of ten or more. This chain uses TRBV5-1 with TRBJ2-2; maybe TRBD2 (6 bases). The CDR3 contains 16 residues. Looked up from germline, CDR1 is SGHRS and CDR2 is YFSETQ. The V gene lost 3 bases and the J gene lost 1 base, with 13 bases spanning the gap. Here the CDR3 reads CASSWTGTQNTGELFF. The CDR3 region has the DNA TGCGCCAGCAGCTGGACCGGGACTCAGAACACCGGGGAGCTGTTTTTT.

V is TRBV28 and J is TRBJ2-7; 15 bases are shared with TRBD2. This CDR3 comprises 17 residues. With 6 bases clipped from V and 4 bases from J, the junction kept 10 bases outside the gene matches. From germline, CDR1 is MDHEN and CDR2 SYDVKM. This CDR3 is CASRPTGTSGRSYEQYF. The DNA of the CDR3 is TGTGCCAGCAGACCCACCGGGACTAGCGGGAGGTCTTACGAGCAGTACTTC.

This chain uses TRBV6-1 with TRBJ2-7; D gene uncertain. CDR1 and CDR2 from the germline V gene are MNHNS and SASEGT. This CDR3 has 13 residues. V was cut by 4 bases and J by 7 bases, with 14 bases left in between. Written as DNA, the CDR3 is TGTGCCAGCAGTGTGCTATTTGGGCGGGAGCAGTACTTC. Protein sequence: CASSVLFGREQYF.

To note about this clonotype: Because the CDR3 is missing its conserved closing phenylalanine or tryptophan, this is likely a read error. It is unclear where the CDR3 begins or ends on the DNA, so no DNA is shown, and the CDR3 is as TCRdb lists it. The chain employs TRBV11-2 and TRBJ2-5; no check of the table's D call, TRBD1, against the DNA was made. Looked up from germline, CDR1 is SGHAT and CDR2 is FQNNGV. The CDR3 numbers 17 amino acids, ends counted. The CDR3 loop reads CASSLGGLTGGQETQYL.

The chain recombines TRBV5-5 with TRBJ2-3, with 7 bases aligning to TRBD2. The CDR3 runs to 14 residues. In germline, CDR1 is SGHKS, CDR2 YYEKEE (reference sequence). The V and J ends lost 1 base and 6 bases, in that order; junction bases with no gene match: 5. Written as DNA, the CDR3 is TGTGCCAGCAGCTTGACGGCGGGAGCGGATACGCAGTATTTT. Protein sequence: CASSLTAGADTQYF.

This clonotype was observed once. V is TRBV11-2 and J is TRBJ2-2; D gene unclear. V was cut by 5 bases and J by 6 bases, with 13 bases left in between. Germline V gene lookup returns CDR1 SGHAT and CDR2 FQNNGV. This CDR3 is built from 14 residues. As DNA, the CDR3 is TGTGCCAGCAGCCCAGCCCTGGTCGCCGGGGAGCTGTTTTTT. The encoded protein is CASSPALVAGELFF. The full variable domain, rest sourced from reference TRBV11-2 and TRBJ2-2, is EAGVAQSPRYKIIEKRQSVAFWCNPISGHATLYWYQQILGQGPKLLIQFQNNGVVDDSQLPKDRFSAERLKGVDSTLKIQPAKLEDSAVYLCASSPALVAGELFFGEGSRLTVL.

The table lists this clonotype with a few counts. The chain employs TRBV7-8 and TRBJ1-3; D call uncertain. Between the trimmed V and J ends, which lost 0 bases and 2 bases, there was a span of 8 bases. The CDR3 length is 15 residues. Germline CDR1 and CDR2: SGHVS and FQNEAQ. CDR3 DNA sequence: TGTGCCAGCAGCTTAGCGGAGATAACTGGAAACACCATATATTTT. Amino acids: CASSLAEITGNTIYF.

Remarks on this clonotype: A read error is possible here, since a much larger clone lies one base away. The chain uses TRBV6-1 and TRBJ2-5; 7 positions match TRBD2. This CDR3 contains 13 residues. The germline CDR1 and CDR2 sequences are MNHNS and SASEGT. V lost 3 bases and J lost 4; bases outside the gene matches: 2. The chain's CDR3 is CASSDGLGETQYF. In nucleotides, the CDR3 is TGTGCCAGCAGTGATGGACTAGGAGAGACCCAGTACTTC.

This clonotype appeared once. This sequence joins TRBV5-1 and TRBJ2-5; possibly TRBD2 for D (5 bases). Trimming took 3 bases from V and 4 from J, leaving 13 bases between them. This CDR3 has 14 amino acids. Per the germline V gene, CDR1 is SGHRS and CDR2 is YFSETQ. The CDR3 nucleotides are TGCGCCAGCAGCTCGGGGAACTTGGGAGAGACCCAGTACTTC. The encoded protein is CASSSGNLGETQYF.

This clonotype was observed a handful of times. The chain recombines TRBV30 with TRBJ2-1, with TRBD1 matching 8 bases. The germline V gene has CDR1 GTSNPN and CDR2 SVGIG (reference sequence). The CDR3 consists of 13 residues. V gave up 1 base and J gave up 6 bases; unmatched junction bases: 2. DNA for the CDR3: TGTGCCTGGAGTGGACAGGGGAGCAATGAGCAGTTCTTC. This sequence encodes CAWSGQGSNEQFF.

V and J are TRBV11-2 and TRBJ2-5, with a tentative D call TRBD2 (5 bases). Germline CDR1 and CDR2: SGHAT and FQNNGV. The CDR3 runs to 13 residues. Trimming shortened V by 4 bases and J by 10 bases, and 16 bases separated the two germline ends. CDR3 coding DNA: TGTGCCAGCAGCTCTCGGATGGGAGAAATCCAGTACTTC. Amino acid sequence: CASSSRMGEIQYF.